The 27 T cell receptor beta chains in this list originate from one sample, sequenced in a study of shared clonotypes between healthy human individuals. Sequencing used immunoSEQ multiplex PCR; TCRdb keeps in-frame clones, though not all of them. The repertoire holds approximately 1.5 million clones, 95% to 99% seen once, with roughly 0.4% in the top ten. Sequencing was done on a sample of naive CD4+ T cells sorted from blood. The subset: CD45RA+ positively selected. Receptors were obtained from a young man in good health.

V is TRBV6-5 and J is TRBJ2-3; D tentatively fits TRBD1 or TRBD2 (6 bases each). Germline assignment: CDR1 MNHEY and CDR2 SVGAGI. CDR3 length: 14 amino acids. The V end lost 7 bases, the J end lost 1 base, and 12 bases lay between the germline ends. CDR3 protein: CASTDRGRTDTQYF. As DNA, the CDR3 is TGTGCCAGCACCGACCGGGGGCGCACAGATACGCAGTATTTT.

The chain employs TRBV30 and TRBJ2-1, with D possibly TRBD2 on 5 matching bases. V was shortened by 4 bases and J by 7 bases, with 17 bases between the two germline ends. There are 14 residues in the CDR3. The germline gives CDR1 GTSNPN, CDR2 SVGIG (reference sequence). CDR3 amino acids: CAWTPLSGYNEQFF. CDR3 nucleotides: TGTGCCTGGACCCCGTTGAGCGGTTATAATGAGCAGTTCTTC.

The chain has TRBV7-9 and TRBJ2-7, with 11 bases matching TRBD2. The junction had 15 bases not matched to a gene; V was cut back by 2 bases and J by 3 bases. Germline V lookup: CDR1 SEHNR, CDR2 FQNEAQ (reference sequence). The CDR3 runs 19 residues. CDR3 residues: CASSLSPLAGVPKDYEQYF. The CDR3 DNA reads TGTGCCAGCAGCTTATCCCCACTAGCGGGAGTTCCCAAAGACTACGAGCAGTACTTC.

The chain combines TRBV7-9 with TRBJ2-1; 9 bases are shared with TRBD2. J was trimmed by 0 bases and V by 8 bases; bases with no gene match: 8. The germline gives CDR1 SEHNR, CDR2 FQNEAQ (reference sequence). This CDR3 region has 16 residues. The CDR3 sequence: CASAKFSGSSYNEQFF. The CDR3 DNA follows: TGTGCCAGCGCGAAATTTAGCGGGAGCTCCTACAATGAGCAGTTCTTC.

V usage is TRBV6-5 and J usage is TRBJ2-1, with 10 bases lining up with TRBD2. The CDR3 runs 15 residues. J lost 7 bases, V lost 5 bases, and 8 bases had no gene match. The germline CDR1 and CDR2 sequences are MNHEY and SVGAGI. Written as DNA, the CDR3 is TGTGCCAGCAGTACCGGGACTAGCGTGCGAAATGAGCAGTTCTTC. Translating it yields CASSTGTSVRNEQFF.

The V and J genes are TRBV4-3 and TRBJ2-3, with 8 bases lining up with TRBD2. The V segment lost 0 bases and the J segment 11 bases; nucleotides outside the gene matches: 13. CDR1 LGHNA and CDR2 YSLEER come from the germline V gene. This CDR3 spans 16 amino acids. CDR3 in DNA: TGCGCCAGCAGCCAAGACTCTAGACTAGCGTCAATGAAGCAGTATTTT. Encoded protein: CASSQDSRLASMKQYF.

The V and J genes are TRBV7-9 and TRBJ2-2; 12 bases are a match to TRBD1. CDR1 and CDR2 (germline): SEHNR, FQNEAQ (reference sequence). J gave up 9 bases and V 5 bases, and 7 bases lay outside the gene matches. CDR3 length: 15 residues. DNA of the CDR3: TGTGCCAGCAGCACCTCCGGGACAGGGGGCCGGGAGCTGTTTTTT. Protein product: CASSTSGTGGRELFF.

This chain connects TRBV7-9 to TRBJ2-1; the match to TRBD2 covers 8 bases. This CDR3 has 15 amino acids. Trimming at V came to 5 bases and at J to 4 bases, leaving 7 bases not matched to a gene. In germline, CDR1 is SEHNR, CDR2 FQNEAQ (reference sequence). The CDR3 DNA follows: TGTGCCAGCAGCCAGAGCGGGAGTAGGTACAATGAGCAGTTCTTC. This gives the protein CASSQSGSRYNEQFF.

The chain recombines TRBV11-3 with TRBJ2-5, with 12 bases lining up with TRBD1. Germline V gene sequence: CDR1 SGHNT, CDR2 YENEEA. The CDR3 runs to 19 residues. The V segment lost 5 bases and the J segment 3 bases; nucleotides outside the gene matches: 16. The CDR3 here is CASSASLGQGAIIEETQYF. For the CDR3, the DNA is TGTGCCAGCAGCGCCAGCCTGGGACAGGGGGCGATCATTGAAGAGACCCAGTACTTC.

In its sample, this clone was seen once. The rearrangement uses TRBV28 and TRBJ1-3; D is undetermined. Germline CDR1 MDHEN, CDR2 SYDVKM. The CDR3 covers 12 residues. Trimming cost V 7 bases and J 4 bases, with 8 bases left between them. CDR3 sequence reads: CASKTLGNTIYF. CDR3 nucleotides: TGTGCCAGCAAGACGTTAGGAAACACCATATATTTT.

The chain combines TRBV19 with TRBJ2-2, with D possibly being TRBD2 (5 bases). The CDR3 contains 14 residues. V lost 2 bases, J lost 3 bases, and 7 bases lay in between. Per the germline V gene, CDR1 is LNHDA and CDR2 is SQIVND (reference sequence). CDR3 in DNA: TGTGCCAGTAGTATATCGCGGGACACCGGGGAGCTGTTTTTT. Translation gives CASSISRDTGELFF.

The J gene is TRBJ2-5, the V gene TRBV2; TRBD1 aligns across 9 bases. With V trimmed by 8 bases and J by 5 bases, 15 bases remained unmatched. Germline CDR1 and CDR2: SNHLY and FYNNEI. This CDR3 spans 16 amino acids. The CDR3 is CASLIRDRVLVETQYF. The CDR3 coding sequence is TGTGCCAGCCTGATCCGGGACAGGGTTCTCGTGGAGACCCAGTACTTC.

This sequence joins TRBV6-1 and TRBJ1-5; D possibly corresponds to TRBD1 (5 bases). CDR1 and CDR2 (germline): MNHNS, SASEGT. The CDR3 length is 17 residues. Between the trimmed V and J ends, which lost 0 bases and 6 bases, there was a span of 18 bases. CDR3 residues: CASSEASAWGSFQPQHF. As DNA, the CDR3 is TGTGCCAGCAGTGAAGCAAGCGCTTGGGGGAGCTTTCAGCCCCAGCATTTT.

The V gene is TRBV18, the J gene TRBJ2-7; D unresolved. The CDR3 is made up of 15 amino acids. V lost 5 bases to trimming and J lost 3 bases, with 17 bases between them. Per germline, CDR1 KGHSH and CDR2 LQKENI. CDR3 sequence reads: CASSGSRAFNYEQYF. The CDR3 bases are TGTGCCAGCTCAGGATCTAGGGCCTTTAACTACGAGCAGTACTTC.

The chain couples TRBV6-1 to TRBJ2-5; 8 bases agree with TRBD1. The trim removed 2 bases at V and 7 bases at J, leaving 3 bases unmatched. The CDR3 is 13 residues long. Germline V lookup: CDR1 MNHNS, CDR2 SASEGT. In nucleotides, the CDR3 is TGTGCCAGCAGTGAACAGGGGGCGGGGACCCAGTACTTC. Protein product: CASSEQGAGTQYF.

To note about this clone: This specimen includes other DNA sequences encoding the same CDR3. The chain is built from TRBV18 and TRBJ1-1, with D possibly TRBD1 on 6 matching bases. CDR3 size: 15 residues. The germline V and J ends were trimmed by 3 bases and 0 bases, with 11 bases remaining between them. Germline V gene data show CDR1 as KGHSH and CDR2 as LQKENI. The DNA for the CDR3 is TGTGCCAGCTCACCTGGGGGGCCAATGAACACTGAAGCTTTCTTT. Translation: CASSPGGPMNTEAFF.

The genes are TRBV18 and TRBJ1-5; TRBD1 matches 8 bases. Germline loops: CDR1 KGHSH, CDR2 LQKENI. The CDR3 is made up of 20 amino acids. The V gene end was trimmed by 6 bases and the J gene end by 6 bases; junction bases not matched to a gene: 25. CDR3 coding DNA: TGTGCCAGCTCTCGTAAGCCCTCGACAGGGGTTGGTTCTTTGGGTCAGCCCCAGCATTTT. Translation gives CASSRKPSTGVGSLGQPQHF.

The chain links TRBV18 to TRBJ1-3; D remains unclear. The germline gives CDR1 KGHSH, CDR2 LQKENI. The CDR3 contains 14 residues. With 8 bases removed from V and 4 bases from J, the gap between germline ends came to 15 bases. Here the CDR3 reads CASTTAGGGNTIYF. The DNA for the CDR3 is TGTGCCAGCACAACGGCAGGTGGGGGAAACACCATATATTTT.

This chain joins TRBV5-4 and TRBJ2-3; no firm D call. The germline V gene encodes CDR1 SGHNT and CDR2 YYREEE (reference sequence). The CDR3 extends over 12 amino acids. With 0 bases removed from V and 7 bases from J, the gap between germline ends came to 6 bases. The CDR3 DNA sequence: TGTGCCAGCAGCTTGGGTGGAAATACGCAGTATTTT. This translates into CASSLGGNTQYF.

The chain carries TRBV11-3 and TRBJ2-5; 9 nucleotides match TRBD1. The CDR3 sequence is 15 residues long. Germline-derived CDR1 and CDR2 are SGHNT and YENEEA. V shed 4 bases, J shed 0 bases, and the junction held 3 bases outside the gene matches. CDR3 amino acids: CASSSGTGHQETQYF. The CDR3 coding sequence is TGTGCCAGCAGCTCCGGGACAGGGCACCAAGAGACCCAGTACTTC. Combining the CDR3 with reference TRBV11-3 and TRBJ2-5 gives the whole variable domain EAGVVQSPRYKIIEKKQPVAFWCNPISGHNTLYWYLQNLGQGPELLIRYENEEAVDDSQLPKDRFSAERLKGVDSTLKIQPAELGDSAVYLCASSSGTGHQETQYFGPGTRLLVL.

The count of this clone is one. Other DNA sequences in the same sample also yield this CDR3. The chain joins TRBV5-1 to TRBJ2-1, with TRBD2 identical over 8 bases. This CDR3 comprises 16 residues. Germline CDR1 SGHRS, CDR2 YFSETQ. J gave up 7 bases and V 0 bases, and 9 bases lay outside the gene matches. CDR3 in DNA: TGCGCCAGCAGCTTGGTGCTCGCGGGAGGTGATAATGAGCAGTTCTTC. It codes for CASSLVLAGGDNEQFF. Based on the CDR3 plus reference TRBV5-1 and TRBJ2-1, the full variable domain is KAGVTQTPRYLIKTRGQQVTLSCSPISGHRSVSWYQQTPGQGLQFLFEYFSETQRNKGNFPGRFSGRQFSNSRSEMNVSTLELGDSALYLCASSLVLAGGDNEQFFGPGTRLTVL.

The chain recombines TRBV2 with TRBJ2-7; TRBD2 matches at 7 bases. This CDR3 contains 14 residues. The V segment lost 6 bases and the J segment 6 bases; nucleotides outside the gene matches: 11. CDR1 and CDR2 (germline): SNHLY, FYNNEI. CDR3 sequence reads: CASRGLRGRGEQYF. CDR3 DNA: TGTGCCAGCAGAGGGTTAAGAGGGAGGGGCGAGCAGTACTTC. The variable domain in full, with the rest retrieved from reference TRBV2 and TRBJ2-7, is EPEVTQTPSHQVTQMGQEVILRCVPISNHLYFYWYRQILGQKVEFLVSFYNNEISEKSEIFDDQFSVERPDGSNFTLKIRSTKLEDSAMYFCASRGLRGRGEQYFGPGTRLTVT.

This chain uses TRBV9 with TRBJ2-3, with 9 bases lining up with TRBD2. V shed 1 base and J 2 bases; nucleotides not matched to a gene: 2. Germline V CDR1 and CDR2: SGDLS, YYNGEE. The CDR3 sequence is 15 residues long. The CDR3 here is CASSVRLADTDTQYF. The DNA for the CDR3 is TGTGCCAGCAGCGTAAGACTAGCGGACACAGATACGCAGTATTTT.

This chain joins TRBV9 and TRBJ2-3, with D maybe TRBD2 (6 bases). Germline CDR1 reads SGDLS; CDR2 reads YYNGEE. The CDR3 contains 13 residues. Trimming removed 4 bases at V and 4 bases at J, with 10 bases between. CDR3 nucleotides: TGTGCCAGCAGCCCATCTAGCGCAGATACGCAGTATTTT. Translating gives CASSPSSADTQYF.

The chain combines TRBV5-1 with TRBJ2-2, with D maybe TRBD2 (6 bases). The CDR3 extends over 15 amino acids. In germline, CDR1 is SGHRS, CDR2 YFSETQ. V lost 1 base and J lost 5, with 12 bases in between. The CDR3 reads CASSLSRGWTGELFF. The DNA for the CDR3 is TGCGCCAGCAGCTTGTCGCGGGGATGGACCGGGGAGCTGTTTTTT.

The count of this clone is one. This rearrangement joins TRBV9 to TRBJ2-1; TRBD2 is a possible D gene (6 bases). V lost 0 bases and J 4 bases, leaving 11 bases between the germline ends. This CDR3 contains 15 residues. Per germline, CDR1 SGDLS and CDR2 YYNGEE. CDR3 in amino acids: CASSVAGSLYNEQFF. The CDR3 DNA reads as TGTGCCAGCAGCGTAGCCGGGAGCCTATACAATGAGCAGTTCTTC. Full variable domain (rest looked up from reference TRBV9 and TRBJ2-1): DSGVTQTPKHLITATGQRVTLRCSPRSGDLSVYWYQQSLDQGLQFLIQYYNGEERAKGNILERFSAQQFPDLHSELNLSSLELGDSALYFCASSVAGSLYNEQFFGPGTRLTVL.

For this clone: Within the sample, other DNA sequences also encode this same CDR3. The CDR3 reads CASSSPYEQYF. Written as DNA, the CDR3 is TGTGCCAGCAGTTCCCCCTACGAGCAGTACTTC. This chain uses TRBV6-5 with TRBJ2-7, with D unclear. Trimming shortened V by 4 bases and J by 2 bases, and 3 bases separated the two germline ends. This CDR3 contains 11 residues. Germline assignment: CDR1 MNHEY and CDR2 SVGAGI.